The sequence of this T cell receptor beta chain was determined in a study of cytomegalovirus exposure and HLA in healthy donors. Study at large: Genetic ancestry analysis placed around four fifths of the 300 to 500 donors that were genotyped in the Caucasian-associated cluster.

Concerning this clone: Its antigen is as yet unknown.

Findings and limits, study-wide: Trimming of TCR beta V- and J-genes showed a link, identified in a later analysis, to a missense DCLRE1C variant.

The V end lost 3 bases, the J end lost 5 bases, and 7 bases lay between the germline ends. This CDR3 has 12 amino acids. Germline loops: CDR1 SEHNR, CDR2 FQNEAQ (reference sequence). PCR involved 60 Vbeta and 13 Jbeta primers. The repertoire was sequenced with immunoSEQ multiplex PCR; TCRdb's copy has only in-frame clones and lacks some. The sample has roughly 190,000 clones, roughly an eighth seen once. The TCR comes from a man aged 50-60 years in good health and CMV-seropositive. The V call is TRBV7-9, the J call TRBJ1-2; D gene ambiguous. The sample consisted of PBMCs. For the CDR3, the DNA is TGTGCCAGCAGCTTCACGGAGTATGGCTACACCTTC. As protein: CASSFTEYGYTF. Supplemented by reference TRBV7-9 and TRBJ1-2, the full variable domain reads DTGVSQNPRHKITKRGQNVTFRCDPISEHNRLYWYRQTLGQGPEFLTYFQNEAQLEKSRLLSDRFSAERPKGSFSTLEIQRTEQGDSAMYLCASSFTEYGYTFGSGTRLTVV.